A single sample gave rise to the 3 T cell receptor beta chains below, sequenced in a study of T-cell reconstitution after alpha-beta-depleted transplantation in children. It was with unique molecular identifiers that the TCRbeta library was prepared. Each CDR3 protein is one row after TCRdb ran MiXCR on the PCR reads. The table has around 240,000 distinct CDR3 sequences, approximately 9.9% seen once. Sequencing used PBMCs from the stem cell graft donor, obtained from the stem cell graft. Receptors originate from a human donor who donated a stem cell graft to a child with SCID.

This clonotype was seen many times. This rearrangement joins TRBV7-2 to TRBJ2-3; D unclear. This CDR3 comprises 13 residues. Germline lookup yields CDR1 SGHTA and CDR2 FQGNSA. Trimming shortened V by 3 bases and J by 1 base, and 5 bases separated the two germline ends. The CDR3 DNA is TGTGCCAGCAGCTTCCGGGGCACAGATACGCAGTATTTT. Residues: CASSFRGTDTQYF.

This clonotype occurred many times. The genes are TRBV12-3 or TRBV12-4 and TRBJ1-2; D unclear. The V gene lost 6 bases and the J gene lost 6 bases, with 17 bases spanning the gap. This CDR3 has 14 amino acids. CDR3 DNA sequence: TGTGCCAGCAGACTCTTAGGAGTTTTGGATGGCTACACCTTC. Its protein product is CASRLLGVLDGYTF.

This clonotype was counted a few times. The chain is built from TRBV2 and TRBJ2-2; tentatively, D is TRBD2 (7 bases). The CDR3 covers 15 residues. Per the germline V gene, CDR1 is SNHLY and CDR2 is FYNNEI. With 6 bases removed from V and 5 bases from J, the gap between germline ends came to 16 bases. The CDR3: CASRSAGGRTGELFF. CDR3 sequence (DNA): TGTGCCAGCAGGTCCGCCGGGGGGCGTACCGGGGAGCTGTTTTTT.